This T cell receptor (beta chain) originates from a study of blood T cell repertoires in COVID-19. Under the authors' procedure: Amplifying reference gene primers gave estimates of nucleated cell counts. Data came from immunoSEQ multiplex PCR; TCRdb stores just in-frame clones and leaves some out. V and J calls and clone size come straight from that table; D and trimming were deduced from the DNA. The sample shows a few hundred thousand clones, roughly 90% of them seen only once. The clonotype comes from a woman aged 30 to 39 with COVID-19, enrolled during active disease. Sequenced sample: peripheral blood.

The CDR3 region is CASSSEQGPFREQYF. The CDR3 DNA reads as TGTGCCAGCAGTTCAGAACAGGGGCCCTTCCGGGAGCAGTACTTC. The chain couples TRBV27 to TRBJ2-7; 7 bases match TRBD1. Germline V lookup: CDR1 MNHEY, CDR2 SMNVEV (reference sequence). The CDR3 extends over 15 amino acids. J lost 7 bases, V lost 4 bases, and 13 bases had no gene match.